This T cell receptor beta chain was found in a study of T cell responses to AZD1222 COVID-19 vaccine. At the level of the study: Second-dose intervals of approximately 4 or approximately 12 weeks were pooled. General study points: Rises in breadth and depth of Spike-specific TCRs came after two AZD1222 doses. Repertoire samples came only from after the peak T cell response. The donors showed a predominance of white British ancestry and of females, with possible underestimation of clonal diversity.

Profiling relied on immunoSEQ multiplex PCR, and the TCRdb table lists in-frame clones only, not all of them. The profile shows about 150,000 clones, around 95% of them singletons. Trimming took off 4 bases at V and 4 bases at J, with 22 bases between the two ends. Germline values: CDR1 MGHRA, CDR2 YSYEKL. This CDR3 is 17 amino acids long. Concerning this clone: Its antigen remains unidentified.

The starting material was peripheral blood, obtained on day 0 of AZD1222 vaccination. The chain carries TRBV4-1 and TRBJ1-2; maybe TRBD1 (5 bases). The source is an adult in good health. The CDR3 region has the DNA TGCGCCAGCAGCCCCCCGGGACGGTCGAGGTCCGGCTATGGCTACACCTTC. Residues: CASSPPGRSRSGYGYTF.